This T cell receptor (beta chain) is drawn from a study of blood T cells in healthy people across ages. The study's findings and limits: Age advanced and TCR beta diversity per million T cells fell, roughly linearly.

Each donor gave approximately 9.5 milliliters of peripheral blood. Extraction yielded at least 6 micrograms of total RNA per sample. CDR3 length: 14 residues. Looked up from germline, CDR1 is SQVTM and CDR2 is ANQGSEA. Trimming took 4 bases from V and 4 from J, leaving 13 bases between them. A second PCR of 7 to 11 cycles used a sample-barcoded 5' primer and a J-beta primer mix. Each TCR beta cDNA got a 12-nucleotide random molecular identifier. TCRdb processed the 5' RACE reads anew with MiXCR; each CDR3 protein has one entry. The sample shows about 650,000 distinct CDR3 sequences, approximately 31% of them seen only once. This clonotype was found many times. Its antigen remains unknown.

This sequence joins TRBV29-1 and TRBJ1-4, with D unresolved. The sequence was collected from a woman over 75 in good health. Sequenced material: blood. As DNA, the CDR3 is TGCAGCGTTGCCGGTTCAACTGGTAATGAAAAACTGTTTTTT. Translating gives CSVAGSTGNEKLFF.